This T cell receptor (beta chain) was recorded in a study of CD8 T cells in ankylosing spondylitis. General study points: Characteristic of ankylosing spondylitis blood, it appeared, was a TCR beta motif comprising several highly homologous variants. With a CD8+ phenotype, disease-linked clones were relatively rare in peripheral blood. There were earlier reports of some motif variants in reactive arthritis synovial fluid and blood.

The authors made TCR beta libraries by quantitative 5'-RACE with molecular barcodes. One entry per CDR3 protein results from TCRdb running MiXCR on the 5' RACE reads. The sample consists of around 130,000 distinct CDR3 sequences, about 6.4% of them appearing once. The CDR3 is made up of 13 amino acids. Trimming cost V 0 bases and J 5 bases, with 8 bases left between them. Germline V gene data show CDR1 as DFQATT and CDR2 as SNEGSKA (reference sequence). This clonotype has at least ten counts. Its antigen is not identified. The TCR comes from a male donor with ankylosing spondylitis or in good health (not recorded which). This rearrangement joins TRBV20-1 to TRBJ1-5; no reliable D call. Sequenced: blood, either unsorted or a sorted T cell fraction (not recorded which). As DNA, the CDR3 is TGCAGTGCTAGAGATGGCATGGATCAGCCCCAGCATTTT. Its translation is CSARDGMDQPQHF.